This T cell receptor beta chain was obtained from a study of OX40 agonist ivuxolimab in advanced cancers. Whole-study findings and limits: Low normalized T-cell clonal expansion also characterized some of the nonresponders.

Assay: immunoSEQ multiplex PCR; the TCRdb copy retains only in-frame clones and omits some. The sample holds some 43,000 clones, 88% seen once. Comments on this clone: The antigen remains undetermined.

The ends lost 3 bases at V and 7 bases at J; junction bases unmatched: 6. CDR1 and CDR2 from the germline V gene are KGHSH and LQKENI. This CDR3 spans 16 amino acids. The J gene is TRBJ2-1, the V gene TRBV18; 13 bases line up with TRBD2. This receptor was identified in an adult with an advanced solid tumor such as melanoma, head and neck, liver or kidney cancer. This material consisted of CD4+ or CD8+ T cells sorted from blood, taken in a trial of the OX40 agonist ivuxolimab. CDR3: CASSPRTSGSINEQFF. CDR3 nucleotides: TGTGCCAGCTCACCGCGGACTAGCGGGAGCATTAATGAGCAGTTCTTC.